The TCR beta chain described here comes from a study of T cell clonality in common variable immunodeficiency. Measured with immunoSEQ multiplex PCR; TCRdb has only the in-frame clones, and not every one. Altogether about 50,000 clones were found in the sample, and no singletons occur. Study-wide findings and caveats: CVID subjects shared fewer TCRbeta clones than healthy controls did. CVID subjects showed higher TCRbeta clonality than healthy controls.

This CDR3 contains 14 residues. Germline V CDR1 and CDR2: SGHRS, YFSETQ. V gave up 4 bases and J gave up 4 bases; unmatched junction bases: 5. This clone was seen a handful of times. Its antigen is not known. The read finishes 3 residues shy of the CDR3 end, and the germline J gene is used to complete it. The chain is built from TRBV5-1 and TRBJ1-5, with 7 bases identical to TRBD1. The TCR sequence derives from a person aged 18 to 75 in good health. The sample comprised peripheral blood mononuclear cells. CDR3 residues: CASSPGTENQPQHF. The sequenced CDR3 bases are TGCGCCAGCAGCCCCGGGACAGAGAATCAGCCC.